The 18 T cell receptor beta chains below all came from one sample that was sequenced in a study of T-cell memory formation after mild COVID-19. Using its own MiXCR run on the 5' RACE reads, TCRdb lists one record per CDR3 protein. The sample comprises under 200,000 distinct CDR3 sequences, 13% of which are singletons, and roughly 3.3% rests with the top ten. The sequencing input was PBMCs or a T cell subset sorted from them (not recorded which). These receptor sequences come from a man between 18 and 29 years old who had mild COVID-19 (a few samples of this study predate the infection). Cell type and time point are not known.

The chain joins TRBV28 to TRBJ2-7; 9 nucleotides align to TRBD2. The CDR3 is 14 amino acids. V trimming: 4 bases; J trimming: 2 bases; junction bases outside the gene matches: 3. Germline V lookup: CDR1 MDHEN, CDR2 SYDVKM. The CDR3 spells CASSSRGGAYEQYV. The CDR3, as DNA: TGTGCCAGCAGTTCGCGCGGGGGGGCCTACGAGCAGTACGTC.

This clonotype was seen a few times. The chain has TRBV7-8 and TRBJ2-4; the D is unclear. The germline V and J ends were trimmed by 0 bases and 6 bases, with 6 bases remaining between them. The CDR3 loop spans 13 amino acids. CDR1 is SGHVS and CDR2 is FQNEAQ in the germline V gene. For the CDR3, the DNA is TGTGCCAGCAGCTTAGCTATCTCAAACATTCAGTACTTC. This translates into CASSLAISNIQYF.

The rearrangement links TRBV6-5 to TRBJ1-1; possible D gene TRBD1, 5 bases. Germline V gene sequence: CDR1 MNHEY, CDR2 SVGAGI. The V gene lost 0 bases and the J gene lost 5 bases, with 13 bases spanning the gap. The CDR3 is 15 residues long. CDR3: CASSYSKWGGTEAFF. In DNA form, the CDR3 reads TGTGCCAGCAGTTACTCGAAGTGGGGGGGGACTGAAGCTTTCTTT.

This clonotype was seen many times. The V gene is TRBV20-1, the J gene TRBJ2-3, with 12 nucleotides matching TRBD2. Germline assignment: CDR1 DFQATT and CDR2 SNEGSKA (reference sequence). The length of the CDR3 is 14 residues. The trim removed 5 bases at V and 4 bases at J, leaving 4 bases unmatched. The DNA for the CDR3 is TGCAGTGCTCCTAGCGGGGGGGCCTCAGATACGCAGTATTTT. Translation gives CSAPSGGASDTQYF.

This clonotype has more than one count but fewer than ten. V gene TRBV10-1 combines with J gene TRBJ2-5; 7 nucleotides line up with TRBD1. Germline CDR1 is WNHNN and CDR2 is SYGVQD (reference sequence). Trimming cost V 5 bases and J 4 bases; bases outside gene matches: 7. The CDR3 spans 14 residues. The CDR3 region has the DNA TGCGCCAGCAGTAATGACAGGGTAGGAGAGACCCAGTACTTC. Amino acids: CASSNDRVGETQYF.

This clonotype has ten or more counts. V usage is TRBV5-1 and J usage is TRBJ2-5; 13 bases agree with TRBD2. Trimming took 4 bases from V and 1 from J; bases not matched to a gene: 4. Germline V lookup: CDR1 SGHRS, CDR2 YFSETQ. The CDR3 runs 16 residues. The CDR3 protein is CASSPGTSGAQETQYF. The CDR3 DNA reads TGCGCCAGCAGCCCCGGGACTAGCGGGGCCCAAGAGACCCAGTACTTC.

There are a few counts of this clonotype. CDR3 sequence (DNA): TGTGCCACCGGCGGGCAGGGCCACACTGAAGCTTTCTTT. Its translation: CATGGQGHTEAFF. V is TRBV12-3 or TRBV12-4 and J is TRBJ1-1, with D perhaps matching TRBD1 (5 bases). Trimming left V 10 bases short and J 3 bases short, with 15 bases between. CDR3 length equals 13 residues.

The chain carries TRBV7-8 and TRBJ2-6, with a tentative D call TRBD2 (6 bases). The CDR3 has 16 residues. The germline V and J ends were trimmed by 5 bases and 2 bases, with 13 bases remaining between them. Germline values: CDR1 SGHVS, CDR2 FQNEAQ. Here the CDR3 DNA reads TGTGCCAGCAGCGCTACCGGGGGAGCTGGGGCCAACGTCCTGACTTTC. Translation gives CASSATGGAGANVLTF. Drawing the rest from reference TRBV7-8 and TRBJ2-6, the complete variable domain is GAGVSQSPRYKVAKRGQDVALRCDPISGHVSLFWYQQALGQGPEFLTYFQNEAQLDKSGLPSDRFFAERPEGSVSTLKIQRTQQEDSAVYLCASSATGGAGANVLTFGAGSRLTVL.

There are a few counts of this clonotype. The chain is built from TRBV12-3 or TRBV12-4 and TRBJ1-2, with TRBD1 matching 9 bases. This CDR3 is 15 amino acids long. The V segment lost 6 bases and the J segment 5 bases; nucleotides outside the gene matches: 10. The DNA of the CDR3 is TGTGCCAGCAGCCTCCGGACAGGGGTCGGGTATGGCTACACCTTC. As protein: CASSLRTGVGYGYTF.

V and J are TRBV20-1 and TRBJ1-1, with D hard to call. V lost 2 bases and J lost 0, with 4 bases in between. CDR3 length equals 12 residues. CDR1 DFQATT and CDR2 SNEGSKA come from the germline V gene (reference sequence). Here the CDR3 reads CSARHMNTEAFF. The CDR3 DNA sequence: TGCAGTGCTAGACACATGAACACTGAAGCTTTCTTT.

This clonotype was recorded many times. The chain joins TRBV18 to TRBJ2-7; D is unclear. V lost 6 bases to trimming and J lost 3 bases, with 15 bases between them. Germline V gives CDR1 KGHSH, CDR2 LQKENI. This CDR3 region has 14 residues. This chain's CDR3 is CASSPADGNYEQYV. In DNA form, the CDR3 reads TGTGCCAGCTCGCCTGCGGACGGAAACTACGAGCAGTACGTC.

This clonotype was seen only a few times. The J gene is TRBJ1-3, the V gene TRBV28; D gene unclear. This CDR3 is built from 13 residues. The ends were cut back, 5 bases at V and 4 bases at J, with 9 bases in the middle. Germline CDR1 and CDR2: MDHEN and SYDVKM. CDR3 sequence (DNA): TGTGCCAGCAGTGACTCGGGCGGAAACACCATATATTTT. It translates to CASSDSGGNTIYF.

The chain links TRBV6-5 to TRBJ1-2; D not resolved. The CDR3 is made up of 11 amino acids. Trimming cost V 5 bases and J 4 bases, with 5 bases left between them. The V gene's germline CDR1 is MNHEY and CDR2 SVGAGI. The CDR3 here is CASSGGYGYTF. DNA of the CDR3: TGTGCCAGCAGTGGTGGCTATGGCTACACCTTC.

The chain recombines TRBV15 with TRBJ2-2, with TRBD2 matching 10 bases. V dropped 1 base and J dropped 0; count of bases not matched to a gene: 8. Germline V gene data show CDR1 as LNHNV and CDR2 as YYDKDF (reference sequence). The CDR3 is made up of 19 amino acids. The CDR3 DNA reads as TGTGCCACCAGCAGAGTACCTAGCGGGGGCACTACGAACACCGGGGAGCTGTTTTTT. It yields the protein CATSRVPSGGTTNTGELFF. The whole variable domain, remainder taken from reference TRBV15 and TRBJ2-2, is DAMVIQNPRYQVTQFGKPVTLSCSQTLNHNVMYWYQQKSSQAPKLLFHYYDKDFNNEADTPDNFQSRRPNTSFCFLDIRSPGLGDTAMYLCATSRVPSGGTTNTGELFFGEGSRLTVL.

This clonotype has only one observation. The chain recombines TRBV5-1 with TRBJ2-1; TRBD2 matches 12 bases. CDR1 is SGHRS, CDR2 YFSETQ, per germline. The CDR3 loop spans 14 amino acids. V lost 0 bases, J lost 8 bases, and 0 bases stayed unmatched. For the CDR3, the DNA is TGCGCCAGCAGCTTGGGGACTAGCGGGGATGAGCAGTTCTTC. Its translation: CASSLGTSGDEQFF.

V gene TRBV24-1 combines with J gene TRBJ2-1; D is unclear. Trimming cost V 9 bases and J 0 bases, with 23 bases left between them. This CDR3 spans 18 amino acids. Germline assignment: CDR1 KGHDR and CDR2 SFDVKD. CDR3 residues: CATLRSPGDGSSYNEQFF. The CDR3 DNA reads TGTGCCACCTTGAGGAGCCCTGGTGACGGTAGCTCCTACAATGAGCAGTTCTTC.

The CDR3 reads CASSQGTGGEETQYF. The DNA of the CDR3 is TGTGCCAGCAGCCAAGGTACAGGAGGGGAAGAGACCCAGTACTTC. The V gene is TRBV3-1, the J gene TRBJ2-5, with a possible D match to TRBD2 (6 bases). Germline CDR1 LGHDT, CDR2 YNNKEL (reference sequence). This CDR3 comprises 15 residues. V lost 1 base to trimming and J lost 3 bases, with 12 bases between them.

This clonotype has only a few counts. This chain uses TRBV9 with TRBJ2-3; TRBD2 might be the D (6 bases). The V end was cut by 0 bases, the J end by 10 bases, with 18 bases between. CDR1 is SGDLS, CDR2 YYNGEE, per germline. The CDR3 spans 15 residues. CDR3 coding DNA: TGTGCCAGCAGCGTAGGGGGGACTCCTGTCAAGCCGCAGTATTTT. This sequence encodes CASSVGGTPVKPQYF.